This T cell receptor (beta chain) originates from a study of blood T cells in healthy people across ages. CDR1 and CDR2 (germline): SEHNR, FQNEAQ (reference sequence). V was shortened by 9 bases and J by 0 bases, with 12 bases between the two germline ends. The CDR3 is 14 residues long. A second PCR of about 6 to 12 cycles used a sample-barcoded 5' primer and a J-beta primer mix. TCRdb reprocessed the 5' RACE reads with MiXCR, giving one entry per CDR3 protein. The repertoire consists of some 1,000,000 distinct CDR3 sequences, with approximately 26% occurring once and the leading ten covering around 0.75%. The data were also submitted as part of a second study, on T cells of mothers and their children.

This clonotype was sampled from a girl aged 2-10 years in good health. J is TRBJ2-4 and V is TRBV7-9; no definite D call. The sequenced sample consisted of blood. CDR3: CASANPLAKNIQYF. DNA of the CDR3: TGTGCCAGTGCCAACCCCCTAGCCAAAAACATTCAGTACTTC. Drawing the rest from reference TRBV7-9 and TRBJ2-4, the complete variable domain is DTGVSQNPRHKITKRGQNVTFRCDPISEHNRLYWYRQTLGQGPEFLTYFQNEAQLEKSRLLSDRFSAERPKGSFSTLEIQRTEQGDSAMYLCASANPLAKNIQYFGAGTRLSVL.